This T cell receptor (beta chain) was sequenced for a study of blood T cell repertoires in COVID-19. The repertoire was sequenced with immunoSEQ multiplex PCR; TCRdb's copy has only in-frame clones and lacks some. The sample lists some 60,000 clones, 80% to 85% seen once, with roughly 9.3% in the top ten. This receptor was taken from a man aged 80 or over with COVID-19, enrolled during active disease. The sequenced material came from peripheral blood.

The CDR3 DNA follows: TGTGCCATGTCCGGGGAGCAATCTACCGGGGAGCTGTTTTTT. Translating it yields CAMSGEQSTGELFF. J is TRBJ2-2 and V is TRBV11-2; tentatively, D is TRBD2 (5 bases). The germline V and J ends were trimmed by 10 bases and 5 bases, with 17 bases remaining between them. This CDR3 has 14 residues. Germline values: CDR1 SGHAT, CDR2 FQNNGV. The variable domain in full, with the rest retrieved from reference TRBV11-2 and TRBJ2-2, is EAGVAQSPRYKIIEKRQSVAFWCNPISGHATLYWYQQILGQGPKLLIQFQNNGVVDDSQLPKDRFSAERLKGVDSTLKIQPAKLEDSAVYLCAMSGEQSTGELFFGEGSRLTVL.